The entry below describes one T cell receptor beta chain. The germline V gene has CDR1 SEHNR and CDR2 FQNEAQ (reference sequence). The CDR3 contains 14 residues. The ends were cut back, 4 bases at V and 6 bases at J, with 14 bases in the middle. The sample originates from a study of cytomegalovirus exposure and HLA in healthy donors. The study ran its PCR with 60 Vbeta and 13 Jbeta primers. Sequencing was performed with immunoSEQ multiplex PCR; in TCRdb, only in-frame clones are kept and a portion is missing. The sample includes 160,000 or so clones, roughly 80% of them seen just once. Sequencing used PBMCs. V gene TRBV7-9 combines with J gene TRBJ2-3; a weak D match, TRBD1 (6 bases). This TCR came from a male donor in good health and CMV-seropositive. The CDR3 is CASSSTVGADTQYF. The CDR3 DNA is TGTGCCAGCAGCTCCACTGTGGGGGCCGATACGCAGTATTTT.